This TCR beta chain was found in a study of neurological immune-mediated disorders. Trimming took 6 bases from V and 2 from J, leaving 15 bases between them. Germline CDR1 and CDR2: MNHEY and SMNVEV (reference sequence). This CDR3 spans 15 amino acids. TCRdb redid the calling of the 5' RACE reads with MiXCR, one entry per CDR3 protein. The sample carries under 85,000 distinct CDR3 sequences, roughly 13% recorded once. The TCR originated in a woman aged 45-59 years in good health. Material: PBMCs. The rearrangement joins TRBV27 to TRBJ2-3; tentatively, D is TRBD1 or TRBD2 (5 bases each). The CDR3 DNA sequence: TGTGCCAGCAGCAATCCCGGGGCGAACACAGATACGCAGTATTTT. Amino acids: CASSNPGANTDTQYF.